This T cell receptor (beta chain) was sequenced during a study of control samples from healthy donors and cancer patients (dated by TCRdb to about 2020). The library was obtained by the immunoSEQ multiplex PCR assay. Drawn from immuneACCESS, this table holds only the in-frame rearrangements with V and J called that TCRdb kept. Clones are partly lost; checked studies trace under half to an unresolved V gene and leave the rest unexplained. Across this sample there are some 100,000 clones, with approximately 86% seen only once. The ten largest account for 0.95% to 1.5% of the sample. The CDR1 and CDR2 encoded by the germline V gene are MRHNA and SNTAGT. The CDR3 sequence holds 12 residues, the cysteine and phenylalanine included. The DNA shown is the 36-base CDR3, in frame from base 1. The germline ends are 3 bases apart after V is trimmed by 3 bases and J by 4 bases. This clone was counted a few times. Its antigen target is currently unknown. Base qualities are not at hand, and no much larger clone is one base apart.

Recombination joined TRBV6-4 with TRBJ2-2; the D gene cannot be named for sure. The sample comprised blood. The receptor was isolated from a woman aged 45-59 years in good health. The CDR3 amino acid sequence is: CASSDSTGELFF. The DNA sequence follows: TGTGCCAGCAGTGATAGCACCGGGGAGCTGTTTTTT.